The 21 T cell receptor beta chains given below trace back to one sample, sequenced in a study of glioma-infiltrating T cells. Using RNA template, CDR3s of TCR alpha and beta were amplified with iRepertoire arm-PCR. TCRdb fed the multiplex PCR reads into MiXCR, producing one record per CDR3 protein. The sample has around 140,000 distinct CDR3 sequences; approximately 40% are singletons. The sequencing input was glioma tissue, nonneoplastic brain tissue, or PBMCs (not recorded which). Receptors were obtained from a human donor with low-grade glioma or glioblastoma, undergoing nonglioma brain surgery, or in good health (not recorded which).

A few counts support this clonotype. V gene TRBV6-1 combines with J gene TRBJ1-1; perhaps TRBD1 as D (5 bases). This CDR3 has 16 amino acids. Germline assignment: CDR1 MNHNS and CDR2 SASEGT. The V end was cut by 5 bases, the J end by 0 bases, with 16 bases between. CDR3: CASSPRDVGMNTEAFF. As DNA, the CDR3 is TGTGCCAGCAGTCCTCGGGACGTTGGAATGAACACTGAAGCTTTCTTT.

Of note for this clonotype: Mismatch with germline at one junction end may stem from a read error. J is TRBJ1-3 and V is TRBV28, with D uncertain. The CDR3 contains 14 residues. CDR1 MDHEN and CDR2 SYDVKM come from the germline V gene. The DNA for the CDR3 is TGTGACAGCATGACCTCAAGCTCTGGAAACACCATATATTTT. Encoded protein: CDSMTSSSGNTIYF.

This clonotype was counted between two and nine times. This chain uses TRBV2 with TRBJ2-5; 9 bases map to TRBD1. CDR1 SNHLY and CDR2 FYNNEI come from the germline V gene. V was clipped by 5 bases and J by 6 bases; unmatched bases: 7. The CDR3 covers 14 residues. CDR3 coding DNA: TGTGCCAGCAGTAAGGACAGGGGTAGGAAGACCCAGTACTTC. It is translated as CASSKDRGRKTQYF.

The genes are TRBV7-2 and TRBJ1-1; TRBD1 might be the D (5 bases). This CDR3 has 15 amino acids. Trimming shortened V by 4 bases and J by 2 bases, and 14 bases separated the two germline ends. Germline assignment: CDR1 SGHTA and CDR2 FQGNSA. Written as DNA, the CDR3 is TGTGCCAGCAGCTGGGGGGAGTATTACAACACTGAAGCTTTCTTT. Encoded protein: CASSWGEYYNTEAFF.

This clonotype was picked up many times. J is TRBJ1-1 and V is TRBV6-1; 9 nucleotides align to TRBD1. V lost 5 bases, J lost 5 bases, and 6 bases stayed unmatched. The CDR3 runs to 14 residues. Germline-derived CDR1 and CDR2 are MNHNS and SASEGT. The CDR3 loop is CASSNRGQGTEAFF. CDR3 DNA: TGTGCCAGCAGTAACAGGGGGCAAGGGACTGAAGCTTTCTTT.

This clonotype showed up just a few times. For the CDR3, the DNA is TGTGCCAGCAGCCCCAGTGGTTCCTACGAGCAGTACTTC. This translates into CASSPSGSYEQYF. The gene calls are TRBV6-2 or TRBV6-3 and TRBJ2-7; D gene uncertain. The CDR3 extends over 13 amino acids. Trimming shortened V by 6 bases and J by 1 base, and 10 bases separated the two germline ends. The germline gives CDR1 MNHEY, CDR2 SVGEGT.

This clonotype was seen a few times. The chain employs TRBV4-1 and TRBJ2-1, with a possible D match to TRBD2 (5 bases). The CDR3 is 13 amino acids. The V gene lost 2 bases and the J gene lost 8 bases, with 10 bases spanning the gap. Germline V gene data show CDR1 as MGHRA and CDR2 as YSYEKL. The CDR3 sequence: CASSQQSGYEQFF. The CDR3 region has the DNA TGCGCCAGCAGCCAACAATCGGGGTATGAGCAGTTCTTC.

The chain couples TRBV20-1 to TRBJ2-3; D remains ambiguous. There are 14 residues in the CDR3. CDR1 is DFQATT, CDR2 SNEGSKA, per germline (reference sequence). V lost 3 bases and J lost 5, with 15 bases in between. The chain's CDR3 is CSASPAMGIDTQYF. The DNA for the CDR3 is TGCAGTGCTAGTCCGGCAATGGGGATAGATACGCAGTATTTT.

The chain is built from TRBV7-2 and TRBJ1-1, with TRBD1 identical over 7 bases. The CDR3 runs to 14 residues. V was pared by 6 bases and J by 11 bases, with 15 bases of the junction left unmatched. CDR1 and CDR2 (germline): SGHTA, FQGNSA. Here the CDR3 reads CASSYADGTVAAFF. The CDR3 coding sequence is TGTGCCAGCAGTTACGCAGATGGGACAGTGGCGGCTTTCTTT.

There are a few counts of this clonotype. The chain recombines TRBV4-1 with TRBJ2-7; weak D call: TRBD1 (6 bases). CDR3 length: 14 residues. CDR1 and CDR2 from the germline V gene are MGHRA and YSYEKL. V shed 3 bases and J shed 3 bases, with 12 bases lying between them. The DNA for the CDR3 is TGCGCCAGCAGCCAGGGGACAATGCACTACGAGCAGTACTTC. As protein: CASSQGTMHYEQYF.

This clonotype has a handful of counts. The rearrangement links TRBV12-3 or TRBV12-4 to TRBJ2-5, with D tentatively TRBD2 (6 bases). Trimming left V 3 bases short and J 3 bases short, with 11 bases between. The CDR3 is made up of 14 amino acids. This chain's CDR3 is CASSLASAKETQYF. DNA for the CDR3: TGTGCCAGCAGTTTGGCTAGCGCCAAAGAGACCCAGTACTTC.

Notes on this clonotype: The junction and the germline gene differ at one end; a read error may be behind it. J is TRBJ2-7 and V is TRBV6-6; D is ambiguous. The CDR3 has 15 residues. Germline V gene sequence: CDR1 MNHNY, CDR2 SVGAGI (reference sequence). In DNA form, the CDR3 reads TGTGCCGGCAGTGGACCGGGCCTATCCTCCTACGAGCAGTACTTC. Its translation: CAGSGPGLSSYEQYF.

This clonotype was counted only a few times. The chain carries TRBV2 and TRBJ2-5; no clear D gene. The CDR3 consists of 13 residues. V shed 6 bases and J shed 3 bases, with 11 bases lying between them. Germline V gene sequence: CDR1 SNHLY, CDR2 FYNNEI. CDR3 nucleotide sequence: TGTGCCAGCAGCGCACGCTGGGAAGAGACCCAGTACTTC. This codes for CASSARWEETQYF.

This clonotype was picked up a small number of times. This sequence joins TRBV7-9 and TRBJ2-1; D is unclear. This CDR3 has 15 amino acids. Trimming pared 4 bases from V and 4 bases from J, leaving 14 bases between. The germline gives CDR1 SEHNR, CDR2 FQNEAQ (reference sequence). CDR3 sequence: CASSSYAERYNEQFF. The DNA for the CDR3 is TGTGCCAGCAGCTCCTATGCCGAAAGGTACAATGAGCAGTTCTTC. Supplemented by reference TRBV7-9 and TRBJ2-1, the full variable domain reads DTGVSQNPRHKITKRGQNVTFRCDPISEHNRLYWYRQTLGQGPEFLTYFQNEAQLEKSRLLSDRFSAERPKGSFSTLEIQRTEQGDSAMYLCASSSYAERYNEQFFGPGTRLTVL.

The rearrangement uses TRBV6-1 and TRBJ2-7; D is ambiguous. This CDR3 is 15 amino acids long. V dropped 7 bases and J dropped 0 bases, with 16 bases sitting between them. Germline CDR1 is MNHNS and CDR2 is SASEGT. CDR3 in DNA: TGTGCCAGCAAGGGCATCGGACGAAGCTCCTACGAGCAGTACTTC. Its translation: CASKGIGRSSYEQYF.

This clonotype showed up just a few times. The chain combines TRBV6-6 with TRBJ2-1; no clear D gene. The CDR3 has 14 residues. Deletions cut 0 bases from V and 6 bases from J, with 9 bases between. Germline V gives CDR1 MNHNY, CDR2 SVGAGI (reference sequence). The CDR3 protein is CASSYSGLSNEQFF. CDR3 sequence (DNA): TGTGCCAGCAGTTACTCGGGATTGAGCAATGAGCAGTTCTTC.

This clonotype was seen a few times. The J gene is TRBJ2-3, the V gene TRBV20-1; a possible D gene is TRBD2 (6 bases). The germline V and J ends were trimmed by 2 bases and 0 bases, with 9 bases remaining between them. CDR1 is DFQATT and CDR2 is SNEGSKA in the germline V gene (reference sequence). The CDR3 sequence is 14 residues long. The CDR3: CSARSSGSTDTQYF. In DNA form, the CDR3 reads TGCAGTGCTAGATCCAGCGGGAGCACAGATACGCAGTATTTT.

J is TRBJ2-2 and V is TRBV7-9, with TRBD1 as a possible D gene (6 bases). This CDR3 has 14 residues. CDR1 and CDR2 from the germline V gene are SEHNR and FQNEAQ (reference sequence). V gave up 5 bases and J gave up 2 bases, with 9 bases separating them. In DNA form, the CDR3 reads TGTGCCAGCAGCCCACAGGGTAACACCGGGGAGCTGTTTTTT. The encoded protein is CASSPQGNTGELFF.

This clonotype was seen a few times. V gene TRBV20-1 combines with J gene TRBJ1-6; D ambiguous. Per germline, CDR1 DFQATT and CDR2 SNEGSKA (reference sequence). Trimming removed 0 bases at V and 2 bases at J, with 11 bases between. The CDR3 is made up of 16 amino acids. The CDR3 region is CSAREMKLPYNSPLHF. The CDR3 nucleotides are TGCAGTGCTAGAGAAATGAAGTTACCCTATAATTCACCCCTCCACTTT.

Here the CDR3 DNA reads TGCAGCGTCGACACTTCCAGCGGCGGCACAGATACGCAGTATTTT. This codes for CSVDTSSGGTDTQYF. The genes are TRBV29-1 and TRBJ2-3; D is possibly TRBD2 (5 bases). Germline V gene sequence: CDR1 SQVTM, CDR2 ANQGSEA. V was clipped by 6 bases and J by 1 base, with 17 bases between them. The CDR3 covers 15 residues.

With respect to this clonotype: A read error may explain this, as a much larger clone is one base away. This chain joins TRBV6-5 and TRBJ2-7; 10 nucleotides agree with TRBD1. Germline CDR1 reads MNHEY; CDR2 reads SVGAGI. V gave up 2 bases and J gave up 2 bases; unmatched junction bases: 6. The CDR3 runs 16 residues. In DNA form, the CDR3 reads TGTGCCAGCAGTTACACCTGGACAGGGGGAACCTACGAGCAGTACTTC. Its protein product is CASSYTWTGGTYEQYF.